The 8 T cell receptor beta chains in this list originate from one sample, sequenced in a study of shared clonotypes between healthy human individuals (dated by TCRdb to between 2020 and 2021). Library preparation employed the immunoSEQ multiplex PCR assay. TCRdb re-hosts the immuneACCESS table, in-frame sequences only. Its copies lack some clones; in the studies checked, an unresolved V gene accounts for under half of them, and the cause for the rest is not known. Within this sample are around 1 million clones, with more than 75% of them counted one time only. The leading ten clones occupy over 1.3% of the sample. What was sequenced was memory CD4+ T cells sorted from blood. Per the publication, the cell subset or site label means: CD45RA-negative fraction. All receptors derive from a man between 18 and 29 years old in good health.

This clone appeared a single time. The V gene is TRBV28, the J gene TRBJ1-2; perhaps TRBD1 as D (5 bases). The V end was cut by 8 bases, the J end by 3 bases, with 13 bases between. The CDR3 contains 13 residues. Looked up from germline, CDR1 is MDHEN and CDR2 is SYDVKM. The DNA of the CDR3 is TGTGCCAGCCGGAGCGGGGGGGACTATGGCTACACCTTC. Its translation is CASRSGGDYGYTF.

V is TRBV11-2 and J is TRBJ1-1, with D tentatively TRBD1 (6 bases). Germline values: CDR1 SGHAT, CDR2 FQNNGV. This CDR3 has 14 residues. V dropped 2 bases and J dropped 6 bases, with 13 bases sitting between them. CDR3 in amino acids: CASSLRGGSAEAFF. The CDR3 DNA follows: TGTGCCAGCAGCTTAAGGGGGGGATCCGCTGAAGCTTTCTTT.

In DNA, the CDR3 is TGCAGTGCTAGTAACGAGAAGCCCCAGCATTTT. It yields the protein CSASNEKPQHF. The chain employs TRBV20-1 and TRBJ1-5; D is undetermined. The CDR3 runs 11 residues. Trimming removed 3 bases at V and 8 bases at J, with 8 bases between. CDR1 and CDR2 from the germline V gene are DFQATT and SNEGSKA (reference sequence).

This clone showed up just a few times. The chain couples TRBV5-6 to TRBJ1-5; D unresolved. Trimming removed 1 base at V and 0 bases at J, with 8 bases between. CDR3 length: 15 residues. The germline gives CDR1 SGHDT, CDR2 YYEEEE. CDR3 sequence: CASSLFGFSNQPQHF. As DNA, the CDR3 is TGTGCCAGCAGCTTGTTTGGGTTTAGCAATCAGCCCCAGCATTTT.

This rearrangement joins TRBV6-1 to TRBJ2-7; the D gene could be TRBD1 or TRBD2 (5 bases each). V was shortened by 11 bases and J by 7 bases, with 27 bases between the two germline ends. CDR1 MNHNS and CDR2 SASEGT come from the germline V gene. The CDR3 runs to 15 residues. CDR3 protein: CAASRGADILVEQYF. The CDR3 nucleotides read TGTGCCGCCAGCAGAGGGGCGGATATCCTAGTAGAGCAGTACTTC.

V and J are TRBV5-6 and TRBJ2-3; D is possibly TRBD1 or TRBD2 (5 bases each). V shed 0 bases and J shed 3 bases, with 14 bases lying between them. Germline CDR1 SGHDT, CDR2 YYEEEE. The CDR3 has 16 amino acids. DNA of the CDR3: TGTGCCAGCAGCTTGGCCGGCGTCGGGGCTACAGATACGCAGTATTTT. This codes for CASSLAGVGATDTQYF.

V gene TRBV14 combines with J gene TRBJ2-7; 7 nucleotides match TRBD1. Germline CDR1 SGHDN, CDR2 FVKESK. Germline trimming cut 3 bases from V and 7 bases from J; bases unmatched to any gene: 12. The CDR3 totals 15 residues. CDR3 DNA sequence: TGTGCCAGCAGCCAGATAGGACAGGCTCCAGGGGAGCAGTACTTC. This codes for CASSQIGQAPGEQYF.

This clone was seen just once. The CDR3 nucleotides read TGTGCCAGCAGCGCCCTGGGAGCCAAAAACATTCAGTACTTC. It translates to CASSALGAKNIQYF. V usage is TRBV11-2 and J usage is TRBJ2-4; D uncertain. The CDR3 has 14 residues. Germline V gene lookup returns CDR1 SGHAT and CDR2 FQNNGV. V lost 5 bases to trimming and J lost 0 bases, with 8 bases between them.